This T cell receptor (beta chain) appears in the sequencing data of a study of cytomegalovirus exposure and HLA in healthy donors. Study-wide results and caveats: In vitro assays verified that a few CMV-associated chains recognized CMV antigens specifically. Cytomegalovirus status, reportedly, was diagnosed with high specificity and sensitivity by the classifier.

TCRdb's table, derived via immunoSEQ multiplex PCR, lists solely in-frame clones and lacks some. Of 150,000 or so clones listed, 85% to 90% are singletons. Germline lookup yields CDR1 LNHDA and CDR2 SQIVND (reference sequence). Germline trimming cut 2 bases from V and 6 bases from J; bases unmatched to any gene: 4. This CDR3 contains 14 residues. About this clone: Its antigen is unknown.

The sequencing input was PBMCs. V and J are TRBV19 and TRBJ1-5; 7 bases are shared with TRBD1. This sequence was found in a woman in her twenties or thirties in good health and CMV-seronegative. DNA for the CDR3: TGTGCCAGTAGTATATCAAGGGGGCCTCAGCCCCAGCATTTT. This gives the protein CASSISRGPQPQHF.